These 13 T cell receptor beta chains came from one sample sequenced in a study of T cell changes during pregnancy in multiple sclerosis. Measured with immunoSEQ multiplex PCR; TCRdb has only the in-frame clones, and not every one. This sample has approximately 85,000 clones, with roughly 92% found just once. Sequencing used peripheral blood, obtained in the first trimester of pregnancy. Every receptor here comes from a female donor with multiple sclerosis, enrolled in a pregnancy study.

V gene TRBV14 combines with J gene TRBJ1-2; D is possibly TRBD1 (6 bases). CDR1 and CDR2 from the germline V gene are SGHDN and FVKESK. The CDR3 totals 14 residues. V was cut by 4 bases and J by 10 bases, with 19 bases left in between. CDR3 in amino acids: CASSPKGYRADYTF. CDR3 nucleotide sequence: TGTGCCAGCAGCCCTAAGGGATACAGGGCCGACTACACCTTC.

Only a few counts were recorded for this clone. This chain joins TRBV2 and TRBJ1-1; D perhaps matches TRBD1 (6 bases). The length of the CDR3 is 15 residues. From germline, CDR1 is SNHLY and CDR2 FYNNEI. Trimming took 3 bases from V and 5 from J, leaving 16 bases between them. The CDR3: CASSDLPTGRTEAFF. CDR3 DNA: TGTGCCAGCAGTGACCTCCCTACAGGGCGGACTGAAGCTTTCTTT. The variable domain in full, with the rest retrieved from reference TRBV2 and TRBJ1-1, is EPEVTQTPSHQVTQMGQEVILRCVPISNHLYFYWYRQILGQKVEFLVSFYNNEISEKSEIFDDQFSVERPDGSNFTLKIRSTKLEDSAMYFCASSDLPTGRTEAFFGQGTRLTVV.

DNA for the CDR3: TGTGCCAGCAGCGGAGGTAGCTCCTATAATTCACCCCTCCACTTT. Encoded protein: CASSGGSSYNSPLHF. The V gene is TRBV6-5, the J gene TRBJ1-6; D not certain. The germline CDR1 and CDR2 sequences are MNHEY and SVGAGI. This CDR3 is 15 amino acids long. Trimming removed 6 bases at V and 0 bases at J, with 9 bases between.

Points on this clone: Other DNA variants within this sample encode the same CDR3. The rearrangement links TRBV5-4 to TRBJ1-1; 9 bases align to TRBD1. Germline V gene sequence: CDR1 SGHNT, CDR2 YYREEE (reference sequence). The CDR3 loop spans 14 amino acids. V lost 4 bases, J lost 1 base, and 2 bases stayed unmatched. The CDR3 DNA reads TGTGCCAGCAGCACGGGACAGGGGAACACTGAAGCTTTCTTT. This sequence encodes CASSTGQGNTEAFF.

The DNA of the CDR3 is TGCAGCGTTGCTCGGACAGGGAACTCCTACGAGCAGTACTTC. Its protein product is CSVARTGNSYEQYF. The chain carries TRBV29-1 and TRBJ2-7, with 8 bases lining up with TRBD1. V lost 4 bases and J lost 0; bases outside the gene matches: 5. This CDR3 is 14 amino acids long. The germline V gene encodes CDR1 SQVTM and CDR2 ANQGSEA.

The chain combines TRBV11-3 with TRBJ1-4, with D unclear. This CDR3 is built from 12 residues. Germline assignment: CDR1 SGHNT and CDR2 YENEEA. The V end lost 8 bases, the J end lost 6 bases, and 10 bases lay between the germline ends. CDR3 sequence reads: CASVGLDEKLFF. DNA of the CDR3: TGTGCCAGCGTAGGACTGGATGAAAAACTGTTTTTT. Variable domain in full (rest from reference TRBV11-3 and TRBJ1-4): EAGVVQSPRYKIIEKKQPVAFWCNPISGHNTLYWYLQNLGQGPELLIRYENEEAVDDSQLPKDRFSAERLKGVDSTLKIQPAELGDSAVYLCASVGLDEKLFFGSGTQLSVL.

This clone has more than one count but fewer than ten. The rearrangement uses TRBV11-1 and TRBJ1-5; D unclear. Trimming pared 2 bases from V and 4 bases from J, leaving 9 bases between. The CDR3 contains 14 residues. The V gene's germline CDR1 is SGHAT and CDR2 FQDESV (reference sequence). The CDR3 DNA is TGTGCCAGCAGCTTATCGCGGAGTAATCAGCCCCAGCATTTT. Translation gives CASSLSRSNQPQHF.

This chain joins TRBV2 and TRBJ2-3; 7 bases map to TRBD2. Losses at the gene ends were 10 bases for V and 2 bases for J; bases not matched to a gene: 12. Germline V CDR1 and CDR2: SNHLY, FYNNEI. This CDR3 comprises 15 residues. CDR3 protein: CATQTGTTNTDTQYF. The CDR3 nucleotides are TGTGCCACCCAGACCGGGACTACCAACACAGATACGCAGTATTTT.

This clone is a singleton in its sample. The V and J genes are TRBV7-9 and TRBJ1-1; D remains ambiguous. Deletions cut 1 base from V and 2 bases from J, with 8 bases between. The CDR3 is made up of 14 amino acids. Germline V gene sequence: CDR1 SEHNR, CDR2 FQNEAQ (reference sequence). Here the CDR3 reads CASSLDSVNTEAFF. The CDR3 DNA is TGTGCCAGCAGCTTAGATTCAGTTAACACTGAAGCTTTCTTT.

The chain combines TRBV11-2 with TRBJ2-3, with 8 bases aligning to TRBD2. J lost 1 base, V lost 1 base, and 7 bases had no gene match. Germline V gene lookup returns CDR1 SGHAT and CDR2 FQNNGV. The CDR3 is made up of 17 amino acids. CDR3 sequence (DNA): TGTGCCAGCAGCTTAGTTTTGCGGGGGGCGGGCACAGATACGCAGTATTTT. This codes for CASSLVLRGAGTDTQYF.

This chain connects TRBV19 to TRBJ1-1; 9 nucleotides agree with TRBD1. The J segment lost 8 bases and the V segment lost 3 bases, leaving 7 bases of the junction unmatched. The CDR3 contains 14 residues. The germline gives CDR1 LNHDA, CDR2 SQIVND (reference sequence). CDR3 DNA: TGTGCCAGTAGTATGGTACAGGGGGCCGCGGAAGCTTTCTTT. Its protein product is CASSMVQGAAEAFF. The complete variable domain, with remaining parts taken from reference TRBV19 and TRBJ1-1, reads DGGITQSPKYLFRKEGQNVTLSCEQNLNHDAMYWYRQDPGQGLRLIYYSQIVNDFQKGDIAEGYSVSREKKESFPLTVTSAQKNPTAFYLCASSMVQGAAEAFFGQGTRLTVV.

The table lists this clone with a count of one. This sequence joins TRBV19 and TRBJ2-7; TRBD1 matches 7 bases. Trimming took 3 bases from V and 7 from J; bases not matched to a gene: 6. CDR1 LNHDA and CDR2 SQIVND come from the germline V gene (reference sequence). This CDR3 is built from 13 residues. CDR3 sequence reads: CASSMRQGGEQYF. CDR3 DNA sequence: TGTGCCAGTAGTATGAGACAGGGTGGGGAGCAGTACTTC.

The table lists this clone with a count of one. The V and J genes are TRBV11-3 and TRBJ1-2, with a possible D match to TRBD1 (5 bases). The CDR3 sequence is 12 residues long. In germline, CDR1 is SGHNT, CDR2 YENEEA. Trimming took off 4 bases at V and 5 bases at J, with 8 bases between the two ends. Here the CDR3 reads CASSSQGYGYTF. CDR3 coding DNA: TGTGCCAGCAGCTCTCAGGGTTATGGCTACACCTTC.